Sequencing of this TCR beta chain was carried out in a study of long-term antiretroviral therapy in people with HIV. Researchers ran immunoSEQ v3.0 at survey level. The data were produced by immunoSEQ multiplex PCR, yet TCRdb's version contains in-frame clones alone and is incomplete. The sample has more than 25,000 clones, roughly 80% seen once. The table lists this clone with a count of one. The CDR3 length is 12 residues. Trimming removed 4 bases at V and 8 bases at J, with 11 bases between. In germline, CDR1 is MGHRA, CDR2 YSYEKL. The material was unsorted PBMCs, obtained 3 years after starting antiretroviral therapy. The chain has TRBV4-1 and TRBJ1-2; D is perhaps TRBD1 (5 bases). This receptor was identified in a man aged 35 to 55 with HIV. DNA of the CDR3: TGCGCCAGCAGCCGGGACCCGGGGGGCTACACCTTC. This gives the protein CASSRDPGGYTF.